Listed below are T cell receptor beta chains from one sample, sequenced in a study of cytomegalovirus exposure and HLA in healthy donors. TCRdb's copy holds only in-frame clones and misses some; the assay was immunoSEQ multiplex PCR. The sample yields some 130,000 clones, around nine tenths seen once. Source material: PBMCs. Source of these receptors: a man aged 25-45 years in good health and CMV-seronegative. Each CDR3 is given with its conserved first and last residue. D genes are given only for firm matches. Size is stated for part of the rows, as once, few or many counts, or as a class when the clone is expanded.

clone_size: once
v_call: TRBV18
j_call: TRBJ2-6
d_call: -
cdr3_aa: CASSPMSGASGANVLTF
cdr3_nt: TGTGCCAGCTCACCAATGTCAGGGGCTTCTGGGGCCAACGTCCTGACTTTC

clone_size: -
v_call: TRBV15
j_call: TRBJ1-4
d_call: TRBD1
cdr3_aa: CATSEDRGRSEKLFF
cdr3_nt: TGTGCCACCAGCGAAGACAGGGGGCGTTCTGAAAAACTGTTTTTT

clone_size: few
v_call: TRBV19
j_call: TRBJ2-7
d_call: TRBD1
cdr3_aa: CASSMVRQGEEQYF
cdr3_nt: TGTGCCAGTAGTATGGTCCGACAGGGGGAAGAGCAGTACTTC

clone_size: -
v_call: TRBV9
j_call: TRBJ2-3
d_call: TRBD2
cdr3_aa: CASSASGRGGDTQYF
cdr3_nt: TGTGCCAGCAGTGCTAGCGGGAGAGGTGGAGATACGCAGTATTTT

clone_size: -
v_call: TRBV5-4
j_call: TRBJ1-6
d_call: TRBD1
cdr3_aa: CASSLGGQGSYNSPLHF
cdr3_nt: TGTGCCAGCAGCTTAGGGGGACAGGGAAGCTATAATTCACCCCTCCACTTT

clone_size: -
v_call: TRBV27
j_call: TRBJ2-5
d_call: TRBD2
cdr3_aa: CASSRLAGGMETQYF
cdr3_nt: TGTGCCAGCAGCCGTCTAGCGGGAGGGATGGAGACCCAGTACTTC

clone_size: once
v_call: TRBV9
j_call: TRBJ2-1
d_call: TRBD2
cdr3_aa: CASSVGLAGGVNNEQFF
cdr3_nt: TGTGCCAGCAGCGTAGGTCTAGCGGGAGGAGTGAACAATGAGCAGTTCTTC

clone_size: -
v_call: TRBV10-1
j_call: TRBJ1-5
d_call: TRBD1
cdr3_aa: CASSHRGSNQPQHF
cdr3_nt: TGCGCCAGCAGCCACAGGGGAAGCAATCAGCCCCAGCATTTT

clone_size: -
v_call: TRBV6-1
j_call: TRBJ1-5
d_call: TRBD1
cdr3_aa: CASSALQGSGRGNQPQHF
cdr3_nt: TGTGCCAGCAGTGCCCTACAGGGGTCCGGACGAGGCAATCAGCCCCAGCATTTT

clone_size: -
v_call: TRBV18
j_call: TRBJ2-7
d_call: -
cdr3_aa: CASSPNREGEQYF
cdr3_nt: TGTGCCAGCTCACCAAACAGGGAGGGCGAGCAGTACTTC

clone_size: -
v_call: TRBV18
j_call: TRBJ1-3
d_call: TRBD1
cdr3_aa: CASSPWDRGANTIYF
cdr3_nt: TGTGCCAGCTCACCATGGGACAGGGGGGCAAACACCATATATTTT

clone_size: -
v_call: TRBV4-1
j_call: TRBJ2-4
d_call: -
cdr3_aa: CASSLGTGRAAKNIQYF
cdr3_nt: TGCGCCAGCAGCCTGGGTACAGGGCGCGCGGCCAAAAACATTCAGTACTTC

clone_size: few
v_call: TRBV5-4
j_call: TRBJ2-7
d_call: -
cdr3_aa: CASSLAGGQSYEQYF
cdr3_nt: TGTGCCAGCAGCTTGGCCGGGGGGCAGTCCTACGAGCAGTACTTC

clone_size: -
v_call: TRBV25-1
j_call: TRBJ1-1
d_call: -
cdr3_aa: CASSERENSEAFF
cdr3_nt: TGTGCCAGCAGTGAACGGGAGAACTCTGAAGCTTTCTTT

clone_size: -
v_call: TRBV19
j_call: TRBJ2-2
d_call: -
cdr3_aa: CASSSGNTGELFF
cdr3_nt: TGTGCCAGTAGCAGCGGTAACACCGGGGAGCTGTTTTTT

clone_size: -
v_call: TRBV5-1
j_call: TRBJ2-5
d_call: -
cdr3_aa: CASSLATEKETQYF
cdr3_nt: TGCGCCAGCAGCTTGGCCACAGAAAAAGAGACCCAGTACTTC

clone_size: -
v_call: TRBV2
j_call: TRBJ1-1
d_call: -
cdr3_aa: CASSVVRVESEAFF
cdr3_nt: TGTGCCAGCAGTGTGGTCAGGGTCGAGTCTGAAGCTTTCTTT

clone_size: -
v_call: TRBV30
j_call: TRBJ2-3
d_call: -
cdr3_aa: CAWAGFNRGRRTDTQYF
cdr3_nt: TGTGCCTGGGCCGGGTTCAATAGGGGCCGCCGAACAGATACGCAGTATTTT

clone_size: few
v_call: TRBV5-1
j_call: TRBJ1-2
d_call: -
cdr3_aa: CASSFRADGYTF
cdr3_nt: TGCGCCAGCAGCTTCCGTGCGGATGGCTACACCTTC

clone_size: once
v_call: TRBV29-1
j_call: TRBJ2-5
d_call: TRBD1
cdr3_aa: CSVDRDRGGETQYF
cdr3_nt: TGCAGCGTTGACCGAGACAGGGGTGGGGAGACCCAGTACTTC

clone_size: -
v_call: TRBV29-1
j_call: TRBJ2-1
d_call: TRBD2
cdr3_aa: CSVGLAAATSYNEQFF
cdr3_nt: TGCAGCGTTGGACTAGCGGCCGCGACCTCCTACAATGAGCAGTTCTTC

clone_size: -
v_call: TRBV10-3
j_call: TRBJ2-7
d_call: -
cdr3_aa: CAIRKLASGYEQYF
cdr3_nt: TGTGCCATCCGAAAGCTTGCGTCGGGTTACGAGCAGTACTTC

clone_size: -
v_call: TRBV20-1
j_call: TRBJ1-1
d_call: -
cdr3_aa: CSAIDTEAFF
cdr3_nt: TGCAGTGCTATAGACACTGAAGCTTTCTTT

clone_size: -
v_call: TRBV6-6
j_call: TRBJ2-7
d_call: TRBD1
cdr3_aa: CASSFPDRGHYEQYF
cdr3_nt: TGTGCCAGCAGTTTCCCCGACAGGGGGCACTACGAGCAGTACTTC

clone_size: once
v_call: TRBV7-6
j_call: TRBJ1-2
d_call: -
cdr3_aa: CASSPSPGSNYGYTF
cdr3_nt: TGTGCCAGCAGCCCTTCCCCGGGATCTAACTATGGCTACACCTTC

clone_size: -
v_call: TRBV9
j_call: TRBJ2-3
d_call: TRBD1
cdr3_aa: CASSKRTGFGDTQYF
cdr3_nt: TGTGCCAGCAGCAAAAGGACAGGGTTCGGAGATACGCAGTATTTT

clone_size: -
v_call: TRBV14
j_call: TRBJ1-6
d_call: TRBD1
cdr3_aa: CASSHSFPGQTSYNSPLHF
cdr3_nt: TGTGCCAGCAGCCATTCTTTTCCGGGACAGACCTCCTATAATTCACCCCTCCACTTT

clone_size: -
v_call: TRBV10-3
j_call: TRBJ1-2
d_call: TRBD1
cdr3_aa: CAISESEGARGYTF
cdr3_nt: TGTGCCATCAGTGAGTCGGAGGGGGCGCGAGGCTACACCTTC

clone_size: -
v_call: TRBV6-5
j_call: TRBJ2-7
d_call: -
cdr3_aa: CASSYGSLFYEQYF
cdr3_nt: TGTGCCAGCAGTTACGGGAGTTTGTTCTACGAGCAGTACTTC

clone_size: -
v_call: TRBV29-1
j_call: TRBJ2-5
d_call: TRBD2
cdr3_aa: CSVSREGGETQYF
cdr3_nt: TGCAGCGTTTCCAGGGAGGGCGGAGAGACCCAGTACTTC

clone_size: -
v_call: TRBV10-1
j_call: TRBJ2-7
d_call: TRBD2
cdr3_aa: CASKAAGVSYEQYF
cdr3_nt: TGCGCCAGCAAGGCAGCGGGGGTTTCCTACGAGCAGTACTTC

clone_size: -
v_call: TRBV5-1
j_call: TRBJ1-4
d_call: -
cdr3_aa: CASSLDRGPEKLFF
cdr3_nt: TGCGCCAGCAGCTTGGACCGGGGTCCTGAAAAACTGTTTTTT

clone_size: once
v_call: TRBV7-2
j_call: TRBJ2-1
d_call: TRBD2
cdr3_aa: CASTMRGSGSWNEQFF
cdr3_nt: TGTGCCAGCACCATGCGGGGTAGCGGGAGTTGGAATGAGCAGTTCTTC

clone_size: -
v_call: TRBV9
j_call: TRBJ1-1
d_call: -
cdr3_aa: CASSVDGVRNSEAFF
cdr3_nt: TGTGCCAGCAGCGTAGATGGAGTGCGGAACTCCGAAGCTTTCTTT